Listed below are T cell receptor beta chains from one sample, sequenced in a study of CD8 T cells in Susac syndrome. Via MiXCR, TCRdb re-called the immunoSEQ multiplex PCR reads, giving one row per CDR3 protein. The data show around 300,000 distinct CDR3 sequences, about 82% seen once. The sample was CD8+ T cells from PBMCs. The receptors derive from a human donor with multiple sclerosis. CDR3s include the opening cysteine and the closing phenylalanine or tryptophan. A D gene is named only where the DNA matches it firmly. Expanded clones are given a class, and other clones once, few, many or no size at all.

D	J	V	size	CDR3	DNA
TRBD1	TRBJ2-7	TRBV15	NA	CATSRDLRRGTGAEQYF	TGTGCCACCAGCAGAGATTTGAGAAGGGGGACAGGGGCCGAGCAGTACTTC
TRBD1	TRBJ2-7	TRBV19	NA	CASRGTGVSYEQYF	TGTGCCAGTAGAGGGACAGGGGTCTCCTACGAGCAGTACTTC
TRBD2	TRBJ2-7	TRBV28	NA	CATQTGTSGNYEQYF	TGTGCCACACAGACCGGGACTAGTGGTAACTACGAGCAGTACTTC
NA	TRBJ1-2	TRBV28	NA	CASSRPGRGPYGYTF	TGTGCCAGCAGTCGGCCGGGACGGGGACCTTATGGCTACACCTTC
NA	TRBJ2-5	TRBV7-9	NA	CASSLPQAATQYF	TGTGCCAGCAGCTTACCCCAGGCGGCGACCCAGTACTTC
TRBD1	TRBJ2-6	TRBV11-2	NA	CASSLVTGVSGANVLTF	TGTGCCAGCAGCTTAGTAACAGGGGTCTCTGGGGCCAACGTCCTGACTTTC
TRBD2	TRBJ2-3	TRBV11-1	NA	CASSLVSSGLAEGFTDTQYF	TGTGCCAGCAGCTTAGTATCCTCAGGGCTAGCGGAGGGCTTCACAGATACGCAGTATTTT
NA	TRBJ2-7	TRBV7-2	NA	CASSLAGSREQYF	TGTGCCAGCAGCTTAGCCGGGTCCCGAGAGCAGTACTTC
TRBD2	TRBJ2-1	TRBV29-1	NA	CSVDNLGGRALREQFF	TGCAGCGTTGACAACTTGGGCGGGAGGGCCTTGAGGGAGCAGTTCTTC
TRBD2	TRBJ2-3	TRBV5-6	few	CASSLALAGPTDTQYF	TGTGCCAGCAGCTTGGCTCTAGCGGGACCCACAGATACGCAGTATTTT
TRBD2	TRBJ2-3	TRBV12-3/TRBV12-4	NA	CASSPVAGGITQYF	TGTGCCAGCAGTCCTGTAGCGGGGGGAATTACGCAGTATTTT
NA	TRBJ2-7	TRBV13	few	CASSLGSAAPVYEQYF	TGTGCCAGCAGCTTAGGCTCAGCGGCCCCCGTATACGAGCAGTACTTC